Reported below is one T cell receptor (beta chain). Antigen unknown. Method: immunoSEQ multiplex PCR; TCRdb's copy keeps in-frame clones and lacks some. The sample contains about 610,000 clones, 97% of which appear only once. The length of the CDR3 is 15 residues. Trimming cost V 8 bases and J 2 bases, with 17 bases left between them. CDR1 ENHRY and CDR2 SYGVKD come from the germline V gene. This sample is drawn from a study of shared clonotypes between healthy human individuals. Study outcomes and limitations: In contrast to clonotypes shared by all four donors, non-shared clonotypes had lower generation probabilities. Large depth notwithstanding, sorted-subset sequencing proved incomplete by rarefaction.

This sequence originates from a woman younger than 45 in good health. The chain combines TRBV10-3 with TRBJ2-3; D is tentatively TRBD1 or TRBD2 (5 bases each). Material for sequencing was naive CD4+ T cells sorted from blood. Regarding subset: CD45RA+ positively selected. CDR3 residues: CAIGSQGTSTDTQYF. CDR3 sequence (DNA): TGTGCCATCGGGTCCCAAGGGACCTCCACAGATACGCAGTATTTT.